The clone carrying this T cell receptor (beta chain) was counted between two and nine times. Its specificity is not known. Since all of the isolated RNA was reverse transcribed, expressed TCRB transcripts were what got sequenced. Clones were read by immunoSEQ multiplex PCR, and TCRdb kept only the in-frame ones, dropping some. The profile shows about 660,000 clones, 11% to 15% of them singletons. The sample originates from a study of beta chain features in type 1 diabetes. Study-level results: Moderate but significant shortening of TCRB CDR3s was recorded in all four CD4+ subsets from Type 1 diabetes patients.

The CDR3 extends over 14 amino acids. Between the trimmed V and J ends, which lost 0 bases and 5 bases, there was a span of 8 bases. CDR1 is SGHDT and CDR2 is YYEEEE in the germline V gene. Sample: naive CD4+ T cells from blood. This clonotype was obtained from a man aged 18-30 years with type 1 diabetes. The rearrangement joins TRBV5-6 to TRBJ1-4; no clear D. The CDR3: CASSLESLNEKLFF. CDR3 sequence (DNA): TGTGCCAGCAGCTTGGAGAGCTTAAATGAAAAACTGTTTTTT.